This T cell receptor (beta chain) appears in the sequencing data of a study of vaccination and CD4 T cells after COVID-19. Study-wide findings and caveats: When vaccine-specific clones from convalescent patients were examined, 304 of 307 were spike mono-reactive.

At the Johns Hopkins FTIC core, DNA taken from cultured CD4+ T cells was sequenced by way of the Oncomine TCR Beta short-read assay. Each CDR3 protein gets one entry after TCRdb re-called the PCR reads with MiXCR. The sample records 4,500 to 5,500 distinct CDR3 sequences, 41% being singletons. Treatment specified: approximately nine-day PBMC culture with coronavirus spike peptide pools or control peptides (ViraFEST assay). It was before the COVID-19 pandemic (2011-2018) that the unexposed donor's CD4+ T cells were collected. This CDR3 has 12 amino acids. V gave up 0 bases and J gave up 2 bases, with 5 bases separating them. The germline V gene encodes CDR1 DFQATT and CDR2 SNEGSKA (reference sequence). Comment on this clonotype: Its specificity is not known.

This chain joins TRBV20-1 and TRBJ2-7; D is unclear. Sequencing used CD4+ T cells from blood, cultured in vitro. The receptor was derived from a human donor in good health. The CDR3 protein is CSARDPAYEQYF. CDR3 in DNA: TGCAGTGCTAGAGACCCCGCCTACGAGCAGTACTTC.